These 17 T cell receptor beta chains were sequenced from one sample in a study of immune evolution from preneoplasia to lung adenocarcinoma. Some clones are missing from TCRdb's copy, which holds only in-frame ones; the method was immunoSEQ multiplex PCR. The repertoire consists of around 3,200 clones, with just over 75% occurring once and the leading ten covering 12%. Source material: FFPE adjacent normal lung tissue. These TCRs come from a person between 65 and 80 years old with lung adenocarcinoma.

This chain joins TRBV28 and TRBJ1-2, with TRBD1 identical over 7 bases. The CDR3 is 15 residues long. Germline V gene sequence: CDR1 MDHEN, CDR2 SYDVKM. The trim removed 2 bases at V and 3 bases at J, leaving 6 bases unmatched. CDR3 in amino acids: CASSLVFGTDYGYTF. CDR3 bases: TGTGCCAGCAGTTTAGTTTTCGGGACAGACTATGGCTACACCTTC.

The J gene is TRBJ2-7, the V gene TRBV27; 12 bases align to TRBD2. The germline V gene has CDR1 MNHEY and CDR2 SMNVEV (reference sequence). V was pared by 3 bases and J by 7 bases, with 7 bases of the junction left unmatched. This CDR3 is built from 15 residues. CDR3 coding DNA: TGTGCCAGCAGTTTCCAGACTAGCGGGGGCGCTGAGCAGTACTTC. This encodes CASSFQTSGGAEQYF.

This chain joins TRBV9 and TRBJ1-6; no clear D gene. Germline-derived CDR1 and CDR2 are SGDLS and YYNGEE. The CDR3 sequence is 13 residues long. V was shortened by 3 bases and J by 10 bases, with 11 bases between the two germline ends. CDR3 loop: CASSARPDSPLHF. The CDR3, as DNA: TGTGCCAGCAGCGCCAGGCCGGACTCACCCCTCCACTTT.

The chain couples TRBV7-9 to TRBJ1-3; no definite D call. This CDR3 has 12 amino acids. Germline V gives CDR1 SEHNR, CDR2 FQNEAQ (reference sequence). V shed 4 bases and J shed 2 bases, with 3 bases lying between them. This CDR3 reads CASSSTGNTIYF. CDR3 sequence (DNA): TGTGCCAGCAGCTCCACTGGAAACACCATATATTTT.

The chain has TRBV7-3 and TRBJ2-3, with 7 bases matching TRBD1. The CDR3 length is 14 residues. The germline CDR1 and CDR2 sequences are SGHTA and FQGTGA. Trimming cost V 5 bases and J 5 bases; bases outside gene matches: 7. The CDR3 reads CASSLGQNRDTQYF. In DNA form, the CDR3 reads TGTGCCAGCAGCCTGGGACAGAACCGAGATACGCAGTATTTT.

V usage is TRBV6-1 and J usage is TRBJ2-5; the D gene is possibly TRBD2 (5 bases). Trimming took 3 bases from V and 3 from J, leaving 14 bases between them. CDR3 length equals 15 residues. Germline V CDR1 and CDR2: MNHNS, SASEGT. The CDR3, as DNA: TGTGCCAGCAGTGACGATCCGGGATGGGAAGAGACCCAGTACTTC. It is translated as CASSDDPGWEETQYF.

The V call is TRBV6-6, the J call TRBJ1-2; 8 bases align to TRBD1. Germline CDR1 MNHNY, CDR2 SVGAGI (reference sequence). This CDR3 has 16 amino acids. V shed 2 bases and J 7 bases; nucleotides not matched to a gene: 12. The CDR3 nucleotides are TGTGCCAGCAGTTACGACGTAGCCCGGACAGGGCCTGGCTACACCTTC. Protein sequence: CASSYDVARTGPGYTF.

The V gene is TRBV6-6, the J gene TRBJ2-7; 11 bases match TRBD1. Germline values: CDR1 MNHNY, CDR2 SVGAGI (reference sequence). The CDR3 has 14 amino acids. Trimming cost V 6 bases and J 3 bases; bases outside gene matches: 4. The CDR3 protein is CASSQGQGVYEQYF. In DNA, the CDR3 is TGTGCCAGCAGCCAGGGACAGGGGGTCTACGAGCAGTACTTC.

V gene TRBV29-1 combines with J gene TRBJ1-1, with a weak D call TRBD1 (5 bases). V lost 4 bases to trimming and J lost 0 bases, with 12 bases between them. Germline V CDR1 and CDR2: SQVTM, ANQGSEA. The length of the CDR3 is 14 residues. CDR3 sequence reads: CSVGRDWMNTEAFF. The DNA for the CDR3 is TGCAGCGTTGGCCGGGACTGGATGAACACTGAAGCTTTCTTT.

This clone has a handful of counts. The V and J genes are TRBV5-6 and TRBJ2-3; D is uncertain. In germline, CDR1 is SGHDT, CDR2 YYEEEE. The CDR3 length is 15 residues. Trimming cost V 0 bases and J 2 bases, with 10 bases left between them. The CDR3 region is CASSLGVRFTDTQYF. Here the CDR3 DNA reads TGTGCCAGCAGCTTGGGGGTGCGATTCACAGATACGCAGTATTTT.

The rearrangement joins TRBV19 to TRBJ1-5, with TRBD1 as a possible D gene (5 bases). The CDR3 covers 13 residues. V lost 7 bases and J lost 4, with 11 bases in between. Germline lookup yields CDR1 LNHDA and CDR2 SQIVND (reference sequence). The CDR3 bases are TGTGCCAGTATAGGGCAGGGTAATCAGCCCCAGCATTTT. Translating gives CASIGQGNQPQHF.

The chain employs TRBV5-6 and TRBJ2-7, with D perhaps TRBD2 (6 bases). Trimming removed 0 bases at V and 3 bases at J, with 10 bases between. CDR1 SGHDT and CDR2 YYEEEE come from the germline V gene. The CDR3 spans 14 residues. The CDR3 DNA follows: TGTGCCAGCAGCTTGGGCGGGGATTTCTACGAGCAGTACTTC. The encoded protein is CASSLGGDFYEQYF. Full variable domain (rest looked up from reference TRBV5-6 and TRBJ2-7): DAGVTQSPTHLIKTRGQQVTLRCSPKSGHDTVSWYQQALGQGPQFIFQYYEEEERQRGNFPDRFSGHQFPNYSSELNVNALLLGDSALYLCASSLGGDFYEQYFGPGTRLTVT.

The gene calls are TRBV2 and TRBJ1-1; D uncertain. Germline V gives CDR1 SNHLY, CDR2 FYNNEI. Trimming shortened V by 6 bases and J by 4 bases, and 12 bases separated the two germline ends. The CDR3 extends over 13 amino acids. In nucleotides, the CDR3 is TGTGCCAGCAGCTCGGAGAGGAGCACTGAAGCTTTCTTT. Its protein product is CASSSERSTEAFF.

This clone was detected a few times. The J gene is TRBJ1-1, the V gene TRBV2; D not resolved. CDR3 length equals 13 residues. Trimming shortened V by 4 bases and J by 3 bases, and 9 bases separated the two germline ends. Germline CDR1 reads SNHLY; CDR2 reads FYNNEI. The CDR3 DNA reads TGTGCCAGCAGTGCGTGGGTGGACACTGAAGCTTTCTTT. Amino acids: CASSAWVDTEAFF.

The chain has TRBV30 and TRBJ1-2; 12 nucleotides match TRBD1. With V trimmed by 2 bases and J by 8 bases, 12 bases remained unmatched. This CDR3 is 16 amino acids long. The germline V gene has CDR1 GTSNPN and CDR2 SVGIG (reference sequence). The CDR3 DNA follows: TGTGCCTGGAGTCACGCGGGGGACAGGGGGCAGGGAGGCTACACCTTC. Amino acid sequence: CAWSHAGDRGQGGYTF.

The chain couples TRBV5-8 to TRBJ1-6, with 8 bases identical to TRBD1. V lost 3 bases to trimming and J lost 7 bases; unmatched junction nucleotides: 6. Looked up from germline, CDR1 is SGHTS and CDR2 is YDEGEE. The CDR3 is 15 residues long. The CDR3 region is CASSSSGQGNSPLHF. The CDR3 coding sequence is TGTGCCAGCAGCTCTTCCGGACAGGGAAATTCACCCCTCCACTTT.

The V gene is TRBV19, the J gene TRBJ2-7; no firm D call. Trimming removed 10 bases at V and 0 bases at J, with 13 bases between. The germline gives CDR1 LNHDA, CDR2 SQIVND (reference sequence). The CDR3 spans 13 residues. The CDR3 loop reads CATETPGSYEQYF. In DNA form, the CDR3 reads TGTGCCACCGAGACACCAGGCTCCTACGAGCAGTACTTC.